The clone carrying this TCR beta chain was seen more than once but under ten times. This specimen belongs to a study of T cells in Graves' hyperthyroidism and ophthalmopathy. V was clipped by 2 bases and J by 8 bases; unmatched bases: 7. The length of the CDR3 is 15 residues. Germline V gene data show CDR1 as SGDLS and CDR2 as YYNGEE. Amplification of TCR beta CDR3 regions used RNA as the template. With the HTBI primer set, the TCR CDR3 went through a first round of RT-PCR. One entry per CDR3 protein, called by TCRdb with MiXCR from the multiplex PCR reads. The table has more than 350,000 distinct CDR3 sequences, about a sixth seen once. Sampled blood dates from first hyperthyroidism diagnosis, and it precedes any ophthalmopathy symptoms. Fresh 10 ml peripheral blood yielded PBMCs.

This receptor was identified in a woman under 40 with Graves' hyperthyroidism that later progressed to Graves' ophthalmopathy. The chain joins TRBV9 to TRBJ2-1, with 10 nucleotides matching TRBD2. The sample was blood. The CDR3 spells CASSVGGTSAYEQFF. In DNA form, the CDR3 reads TGTGCCAGCAGCGTGGGAGGGACTAGCGCTTATGAGCAGTTCTTC.